These T cell receptor beta chains were read from a single sample in a study of cytomegalovirus exposure and HLA in healthy donors. This table comes from immunoSEQ multiplex PCR, and its TCRdb copy is limited to in-frame clones, with some not included. The profile shows about 130,000 clones, roughly 89% of them singletons. Material for sequencing was PBMCs. The receptor source for this set is a woman aged 18-35 years in good health and CMV-seronegative. The CDR3 runs from the conserved cysteine through the conserved F or W. A D gene is named only where the DNA matches it firmly.

>TRBJ2-7|TRBD1|TRBV28
CASSFGDRVREQYF
TGTGCCAGCAGTTTCGGGGACAGGGTGCGGGAGCAGTACTTC
>TRBJ1-3|NA|TRBV5-6
CASSLGPYSGNTIYF
TGTGCCAGCAGCTTGGGGCCGTACTCTGGAAACACCATATATTTT
>TRBJ2-3|TRBD1|TRBV15
CATSRPPDRGNTQYF
TGTGCCACCAGCAGACCCCCGGACAGGGGGAATACGCAGTATTTT
>TRBJ1-2|TRBD1|TRBV28
CASSRDRGSYGYTF
TGTGCCAGCAGCAGGGACAGGGGGTCATATGGCTACACCTTC
>TRBJ2-7|TRBD2|TRBV4-2
CASSQGLAGGYEQYF
TGTGCCAGCAGCCAAGGGTTAGCGGGAGGGTACGAGCAGTACTTC
>TRBJ1-6|NA|TRBV6-5
CASSYSDSYNSPLHF
TGTGCCAGCAGTTACTCCGACAGCTATAATTCACCCCTCCACTTT
>TRBJ1-1|TRBD1|TRBV2
CASSVQGGNTEAFF
TGTGCCAGCAGTGTGCAGGGGGGGAACACTGAAGCTTTCTTT
>TRBJ1-6|TRBD1|TRBV5-6
CASSWLTGWDSPLHF
TGTGCCAGCAGCTGGTTGACAGGGTGGGATTCACCCCTCCACTTT
>TRBJ1-2|NA|TRBV9
CASSVHRGEGSYGYTF
TGTGCCAGCAGCGTACACCGTGGCGAAGGGAGCTATGGCTACACCTTC
>TRBJ2-2|NA|TRBV15
CATTPGSKGGELFF
TGTGCCACCACCCCCGGGAGTAAGGGCGGGGAGCTGTTTTTT
>TRBJ2-7|NA|TRBV30
CAWSVNNVEQYF
TGTGCCTGGAGTGTTAATAATGTCGAGCAGTACTTC
>TRBJ1-5|TRBD1|TRBV13
CASSLDRGVIPQHF
TGTGCCAGCAGCTTAGACAGGGGTGTCATACCCCAGCATTTT